Following are 29 T cell receptor beta chains from one sample sequenced in a study of blood T cell repertoires in COVID-19. The assay was immunoSEQ multiplex PCR, and TCRdb's table has in-frame clones only and misses some. Altogether under 300,000 clones are present, 86% being singletons, with the ten largest covering 6.2%. The sequenced sample was peripheral blood. Receptors originate from a man aged 55 to 69 with acute or convalescent COVID-19.

The V call is TRBV10-3, the J call TRBJ2-3; 7 bases line up with TRBD1. Germline loops: CDR1 ENHRY, CDR2 SYGVKD. The length of the CDR3 is 16 residues. After removal of 2 bases from V and 2 bases from J, the junction contained 7 bases not matched to a gene. As DNA, the CDR3 is TGTGCCATCAGTGAGCCGGACAGGTTTGACACAGATACGCAGTATTTT. It specifies CAISEPDRFDTDTQYF.

This chain uses TRBV19 with TRBJ1-4; D unclear. Trimming removed 3 bases at V and 8 bases at J, with 13 bases between. Per the germline V gene, CDR1 is LNHDA and CDR2 is SQIVND (reference sequence). The CDR3 extends over 14 amino acids. The DNA for the CDR3 is TGTGCCAGTAGTATCCTACGTGCGGCGGAAAAACTGTTTTTT. Its translation: CASSILRAAEKLFF.

J is TRBJ1-5 and V is TRBV6-2 or TRBV6-3, with D hard to call. The V gene's germline CDR1 is MNHEY and CDR2 SVGEGT. CDR3 size: 13 residues. With 0 bases removed from V and 12 bases from J, the gap between germline ends came to 12 bases. CDR3 in DNA: TGTGCCAGCAGTTACTCCCCCGCCACGGGCCAGCATTTT. As protein: CASSYSPATGQHF.

The chain carries TRBV27 and TRBJ2-7; 10 bases are a match to TRBD1. The V and J ends lost 2 bases and 4 bases, in that order; junction bases with no gene match: 2. The CDR3 spans 14 residues. The V gene's germline CDR1 is MNHEY and CDR2 SMNVEV (reference sequence). CDR3 region: CASSLRDRGYEQYF. DNA for the CDR3: TGTGCCAGCAGTTTAAGGGACAGGGGTTACGAGCAGTACTTC.

The rearrangement joins TRBV15 to TRBJ1-1, with D maybe TRBD1 (6 bases). V lost 7 bases to trimming and J lost 5 bases, with 17 bases between them. The V gene's germline CDR1 is LNHNV and CDR2 YYDKDF (reference sequence). This CDR3 has 14 amino acids. As DNA, the CDR3 is TGTGCCACCACCCCCCGGGGGGCGACTACTGAAGCTTTCTTT. Its protein product is CATTPRGATTEAFF. Full variable domain (rest looked up from reference TRBV15 and TRBJ1-1): DAMVIQNPRYQVTQFGKPVTLSCSQTLNHNVMYWYQQKSSQAPKLLFHYYDKDFNNEADTPDNFQSRRPNTSFCFLDIRSPGLGDTAMYLCATTPRGATTEAFFGQGTRLTVV.

The chain uses TRBV28 and TRBJ2-1; the D is unclear. The germline V and J ends were trimmed by 5 bases and 3 bases, with 17 bases remaining between them. The CDR3 totals 16 residues. Germline assignment: CDR1 MDHEN and CDR2 SYDVKM. In DNA, the CDR3 is TGTGCCAGCAGTACACCGACTTTTCTGGACTACAATGAGCAGTTCTTC. Translation gives CASSTPTFLDYNEQFF.

This sequence joins TRBV19 and TRBJ1-5; unclear D gene. The germline V and J ends were trimmed by 7 bases and 9 bases, with 16 bases remaining between them. The CDR3 has 13 amino acids. Germline CDR1 and CDR2: LNHDA and SQIVND (reference sequence). For the CDR3, the DNA is TGTGCCAGTACCCCAGACCAGCGCGGGCCCCAGCATTTT. The encoded protein is CASTPDQRGPQHF.

J is TRBJ2-1 and V is TRBV3-1 (or the pseudogene TRBV3-2); the D gene is possibly TRBD2 (6 bases). The CDR3 sequence is 13 residues long. The V end was cut by 5 bases, the J end by 12 bases, with 17 bases between. Germline V gene sequence: CDR1 LGHDT, CDR2 YNNKEL (reference sequence). The CDR3 DNA sequence: TGTGCCAGCAGCGAGTCGGACTACTTAAGGCAGTTCTTC. Encoded protein: CASSESDYLRQFF.

The chain couples TRBV15 to TRBJ1-2, with D unclear. The CDR3 runs to 14 residues. Germline V lookup: CDR1 LNHNV, CDR2 YYDKDF (reference sequence). Between the trimmed V and J ends, which lost 4 bases and 4 bases, there was a span of 13 bases. CDR3 nucleotides: TGTGCCACCAGCACCCCCCGGGTGCCCTATGGCTACACCTTC. This encodes CATSTPRVPYGYTF.

This clone has a handful of counts. J is TRBJ2-3 and V is TRBV11-2; 7 bases match TRBD2. J gave up 7 bases and V 0 bases, and 7 bases lay outside the gene matches. Germline values: CDR1 SGHAT, CDR2 FQNNGV. The CDR3 has 15 amino acids. The CDR3 here is CASSLERGEGYTQYF. The CDR3 DNA is TGTGCCAGCAGCTTAGAGCGCGGGGAGGGGTATACGCAGTATTTT.

The chain uses TRBV28 and TRBJ2-2; D remains ambiguous. V was pared by 7 bases and J by 5 bases, with 20 bases between. Germline assignment: CDR1 MDHEN and CDR2 SYDVKM. The CDR3 runs to 16 residues. CDR3 region: CASTTPRGSGTGELFF. CDR3 bases: TGTGCCAGCACTACCCCCAGAGGCAGTGGGACCGGGGAGCTGTTTTTT.

Points on this clone: The junction shows a germline mismatch at one end, possibly a read error. The rearrangement uses TRBV7-7 and TRBJ1-1, with D unresolved. This CDR3 contains 13 residues. Germline V CDR1 and CDR2: SSHAT, FNYEAQ (reference sequence). The CDR3 nucleotides are TGTGCTAGCAGCGTTGCGGAGAACACTGAAGCTTTCTTT. Translating it yields CASSVAENTEAFF.

The chain links TRBV29-1 to TRBJ2-1; weak D call: TRBD1 (6 bases). The V gene's germline CDR1 is SQVTM and CDR2 ANQGSEA. V lost 5 bases and J 8 bases, leaving 13 bases between the germline ends. The CDR3 has 12 residues. CDR3: CSVTRQGYEQFF. In nucleotides, the CDR3 is TGCAGCGTTACACGGCAGGGGTATGAGCAGTTCTTC.

The V gene is TRBV11-2, the J gene TRBJ2-7; no clear D. The CDR3 loop spans 15 amino acids. The germline gives CDR1 SGHAT, CDR2 FQNNGV. V was cut by 1 base and J by 0 bases, with 10 bases left in between. This chain's CDR3 is CASSLAVRPSYEQYF. For the CDR3, the DNA is TGTGCCAGCAGCTTAGCGGTCAGGCCCTCCTACGAGCAGTACTTC.

This rearrangement joins TRBV11-2 to TRBJ2-3; the match to TRBD2 covers 15 bases. Losses at the gene ends were 5 bases for V and 4 bases for J; bases not matched to a gene: 7. CDR3 length equals 17 residues. Germline V gene data show CDR1 as SGHAT and CDR2 as FQNNGV. The CDR3 coding sequence is TGTGCCAGCAGCACCCGGACTAGCGGGAGGGGGGCAGATACGCAGTATTTT. It yields the protein CASSTRTSGRGADTQYF.

This chain uses TRBV7-2 with TRBJ2-7; 10 positions agree with TRBD2. Germline V gene data show CDR1 as SGHTA and CDR2 as FQGNSA. V lost 1 base to trimming and J lost 5 bases; unmatched junction nucleotides: 8. The CDR3 is 16 amino acids. The chain's CDR3 is CASSLVPSGRGDEQYF. The CDR3 DNA is TGTGCCAGCAGCTTAGTCCCTAGCGGGAGAGGGGACGAGCAGTACTTC. The full variable domain, rest sourced from reference TRBV7-2 and TRBJ2-7, is GAGVSQSPSNKVTEKGKDVELRCDPISGHTALYWYRQSLGQGLEFLIYFQGNSAPDKSGLPSDRFSAERTGGSVSTLTIQRTQQEDSAVYLCASSLVPSGRGDEQYFGPGTRLTVT.

This chain connects TRBV6-2 or TRBV6-3 to TRBJ1-5, with 8 positions matching TRBD1. V lost 2 bases to trimming and J lost 0 bases; unmatched junction nucleotides: 12. The germline CDR1 and CDR2 sequences are MNHEY and SVGEGT. CDR3 size: 19 residues. CDR3 DNA: TGTGCCAGCAGTTACCCCAGGGGGCCAAGGGGAAATAGCAATCAGCCCCAGCATTTT. This translates into CASSYPRGPRGNSNQPQHF.

This chain connects TRBV6-2 or TRBV6-3 to TRBJ2-1; D not resolved. CDR1 is MNHEY, CDR2 SVGEGT, per germline. V was clipped by 3 bases and J by 7 bases, with 10 bases between them. The CDR3 spans 13 residues. CDR3 region: CASSYLSGNEQFF. The CDR3 coding sequence is TGTGCCAGCAGTTATCTCTCAGGAAATGAGCAGTTCTTC.

The V call is TRBV9, the J call TRBJ1-3; D is possibly TRBD1 (5 bases). The CDR3 is made up of 16 amino acids. The V end lost 0 bases, the J end lost 2 bases, and 12 bases lay between the germline ends. Germline V gene data show CDR1 as SGDLS and CDR2 as YYNGEE. The CDR3 bases are TGTGCCAGCAGCGTAGGTCAGGGAACTACTGGAAACACCATATATTTT. Translating gives CASSVGQGTTGNTIYF. Full variable domain (missing parts from reference TRBV9 and TRBJ1-3): DSGVTQTPKHLITATGQRVTLRCSPRSGDLSVYWYQQSLDQGLQFLIQYYNGEERAKGNILERFSAQQFPDLHSELNLSSLELGDSALYFCASSVGQGTTGNTIYFGEGSWLTVV.

V is TRBV3-1 (or the pseudogene TRBV3-2) and J is TRBJ1-1; 7 nucleotides agree with TRBD1. From germline, CDR1 is LGHDT and CDR2 YNNKEL (reference sequence). The CDR3 extends over 17 amino acids. J was trimmed by 5 bases and V by 2 bases; bases with no gene match: 14. Written as DNA, the CDR3 is TGTGCCAGCAGCCAAAACATTAAGTCGACAGGGTTGACTGAAGCTTTCTTT. It yields the protein CASSQNIKSTGLTEAFF.

In its sample, this clone was seen a few times. This chain uses TRBV5-1 with TRBJ1-4, with D possibly matching TRBD1 (6 bases). Germline V gene lookup returns CDR1 SGHRS and CDR2 YFSETQ. V lost 7 bases and J 2 bases, leaving 12 bases between the germline ends. This CDR3 region has 14 residues. The CDR3 DNA reads TGCGCCAGCCGAGACAGGCCGACTAATGAAAAACTGTTTTTT. Residues: CASRDRPTNEKLFF.

V gene TRBV4-2 combines with J gene TRBJ2-2; 10 bases agree with TRBD2. J gave up 3 bases and V 7 bases, and 11 bases lay outside the gene matches. Germline lookup yields CDR1 LGHNA and CDR2 YNFKEQ. This CDR3 region has 17 residues. In DNA, the CDR3 is TGTGCCAGCACGCGGACTAGCGGAAGCCTCTACACCGGGGAGCTGTTTTTT. The encoded protein is CASTRTSGSLYTGELFF.

V gene TRBV4-3 combines with J gene TRBJ2-6; D may be TRBD2 (5 bases). The V gene lost 2 bases and the J gene lost 2 bases, with 7 bases spanning the gap. This CDR3 is built from 15 residues. In germline, CDR1 is LGHNA, CDR2 YSLEER. CDR3 DNA sequence: TGCGCCAGCAGCCAACGGGGAACTGGGGCCAACGTCCTGACTTTC. It specifies CASSQRGTGANVLTF.

The gene calls are TRBV28 and TRBJ2-2; the match to TRBD1 covers 7 bases. V was clipped by 2 bases and J by 8 bases; unmatched bases: 11. From germline, CDR1 is MDHEN and CDR2 SYDVKM. This CDR3 is 16 amino acids long. The CDR3 sequence: CASSLGLLRGPGELFF. The CDR3, as DNA: TGTGCCAGCAGTTTAGGCCTCTTAAGGGGGCCAGGGGAGCTGTTTTTT.

This rearrangement joins TRBV29-1 to TRBJ2-1; TRBD2 aligns across 8 bases. From germline, CDR1 is SQVTM and CDR2 ANQGSEA. V gave up 7 bases and J gave up 4 bases; unmatched junction bases: 6. This CDR3 comprises 13 residues. For the CDR3, the DNA is TGCAGCGCGAGCGGGAGCGCTTACAATGAGCAGTTCTTC. It is translated as CSASGSAYNEQFF.

J is TRBJ2-2 and V is TRBV7-8; D unclear. The germline V gene has CDR1 SGHVS and CDR2 FQNEAQ. This CDR3 spans 15 amino acids. V was cut by 0 bases and J by 4 bases, with 9 bases left in between. Here the CDR3 reads CASSLARLLTGELFF. The CDR3 nucleotides read TGTGCCAGCAGCTTAGCGAGACTGCTCACCGGGGAGCTGTTTTTT.

This clone was seen a single time. The chain carries TRBV6-5 and TRBJ1-5; 7 nucleotides align to TRBD1. V shed 7 bases, J shed 9 bases, and the junction held 15 bases outside the gene matches. The CDR3 covers 15 residues. CDR1 and CDR2 from the germline V gene are MNHEY and SVGAGI. The CDR3: CASNPIRQGRRPQHF. The CDR3 DNA sequence: TGTGCCAGCAATCCCATTCGACAGGGCCGGAGGCCCCAGCATTTT.

The chain is built from TRBV7-9 and TRBJ1-6, with a weak D call TRBD1 (6 bases). V lost 2 bases and J 8 bases, leaving 16 bases between the germline ends. Germline V lookup: CDR1 SEHNR, CDR2 FQNEAQ (reference sequence). CDR3 length: 16 amino acids. CDR3 sequence (DNA): TGTGCCAGCAGCTTACCAGAGCAGGGGCGGTATTCACCCCTCCACTTT. It translates to CASSLPEQGRYSPLHF.

This clone was counted a few times. The genes are TRBV2 and TRBJ2-7; the D gene is possibly TRBD2 (5 bases). Per germline, CDR1 SNHLY and CDR2 FYNNEI. The length of the CDR3 is 14 residues. V was shortened by 2 bases and J by 2 bases, with 10 bases between the two germline ends. The CDR3 sequence: CASSERAGPYEQYF. For the CDR3, the DNA is TGTGCCAGCAGTGAAAGGGCGGGCCCCTACGAGCAGTACTTC.